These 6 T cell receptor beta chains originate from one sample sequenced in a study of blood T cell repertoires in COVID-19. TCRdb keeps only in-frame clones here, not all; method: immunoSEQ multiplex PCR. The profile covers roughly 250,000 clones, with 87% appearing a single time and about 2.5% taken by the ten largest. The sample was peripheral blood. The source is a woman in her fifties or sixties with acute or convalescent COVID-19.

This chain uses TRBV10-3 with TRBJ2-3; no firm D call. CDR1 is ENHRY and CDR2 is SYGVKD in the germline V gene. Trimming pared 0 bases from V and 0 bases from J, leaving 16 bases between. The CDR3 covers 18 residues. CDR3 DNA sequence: TGTGCCATCAGTGAGTCGACTCTTGTGCTTACTAGCACAGATACGCAGTATTTT. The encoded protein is CAISESTLVLTSTDTQYF.

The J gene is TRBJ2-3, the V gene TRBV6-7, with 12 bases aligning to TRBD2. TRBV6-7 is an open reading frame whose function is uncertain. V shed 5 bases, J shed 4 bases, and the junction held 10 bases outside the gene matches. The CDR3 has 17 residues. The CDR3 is CASSLPRLAGDPDTQYF. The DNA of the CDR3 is TGTGCCAGCAGTCTCCCGAGACTAGCGGGAGATCCAGATACGCAGTATTTT.

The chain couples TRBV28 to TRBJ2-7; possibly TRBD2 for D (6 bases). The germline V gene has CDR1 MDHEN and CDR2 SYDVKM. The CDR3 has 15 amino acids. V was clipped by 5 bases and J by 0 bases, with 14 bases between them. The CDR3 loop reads CASSPPVGSSYEQYF. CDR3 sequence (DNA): TGTGCCAGCAGTCCCCCTGTCGGGAGCTCCTACGAGCAGTACTTC.

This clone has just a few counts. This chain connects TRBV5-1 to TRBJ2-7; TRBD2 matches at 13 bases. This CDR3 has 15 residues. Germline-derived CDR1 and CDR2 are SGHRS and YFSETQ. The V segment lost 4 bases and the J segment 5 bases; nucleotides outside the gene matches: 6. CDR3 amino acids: CASSIGTSGIHEQYF. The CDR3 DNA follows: TGCGCCAGCAGCATCGGGACTAGCGGGATTCACGAGCAGTACTTC. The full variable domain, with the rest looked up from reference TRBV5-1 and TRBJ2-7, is KAGVTQTPRYLIKTRGQQVTLSCSPISGHRSVSWYQQTPGQGLQFLFEYFSETQRNKGNFPGRFSGRQFSNSRSEMNVSTLELGDSALYLCASSIGTSGIHEQYFGPGTRLTVT.

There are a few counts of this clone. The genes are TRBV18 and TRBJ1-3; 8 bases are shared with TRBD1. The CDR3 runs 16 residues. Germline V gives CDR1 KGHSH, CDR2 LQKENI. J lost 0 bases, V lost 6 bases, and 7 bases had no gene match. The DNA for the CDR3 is TGTGCCAGCTCCGGTGGACAGGGCCACTCTGGAAACACCATATATTTT. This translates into CASSGGQGHSGNTIYF.

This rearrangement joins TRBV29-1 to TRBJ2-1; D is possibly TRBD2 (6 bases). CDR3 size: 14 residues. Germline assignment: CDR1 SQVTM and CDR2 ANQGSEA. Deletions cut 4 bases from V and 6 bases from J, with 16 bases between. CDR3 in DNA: TGCAGCGTTGCCCGGGCCGGGAGTTCCAATGAGCAGTTCTTC. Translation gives CSVARAGSSNEQFF.